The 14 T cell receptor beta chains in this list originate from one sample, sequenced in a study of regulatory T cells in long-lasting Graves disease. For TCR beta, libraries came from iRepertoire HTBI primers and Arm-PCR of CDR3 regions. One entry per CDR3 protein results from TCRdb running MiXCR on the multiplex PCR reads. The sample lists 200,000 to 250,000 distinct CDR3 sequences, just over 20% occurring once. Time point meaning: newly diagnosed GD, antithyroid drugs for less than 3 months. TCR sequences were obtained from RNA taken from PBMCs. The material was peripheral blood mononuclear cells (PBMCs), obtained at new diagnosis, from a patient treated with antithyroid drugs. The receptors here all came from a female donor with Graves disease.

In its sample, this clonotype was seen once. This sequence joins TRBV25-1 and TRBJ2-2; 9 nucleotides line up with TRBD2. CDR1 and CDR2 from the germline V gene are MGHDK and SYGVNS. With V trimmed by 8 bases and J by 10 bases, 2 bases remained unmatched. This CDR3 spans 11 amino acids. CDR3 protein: CASLAGPELFF. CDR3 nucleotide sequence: TGTGCCAGCCTAGCGGGGCCGGAGCTGTTTTTT.

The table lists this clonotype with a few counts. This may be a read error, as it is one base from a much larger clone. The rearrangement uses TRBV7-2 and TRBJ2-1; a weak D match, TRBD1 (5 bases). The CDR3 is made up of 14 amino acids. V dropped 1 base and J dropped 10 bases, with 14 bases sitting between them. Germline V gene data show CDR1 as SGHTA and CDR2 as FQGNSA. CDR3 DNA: TGTGCCAGCAGCTTAGGTGGTAACAGACAGGAGCAGTTCTTC. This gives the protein CASSLGGNRQEQFF. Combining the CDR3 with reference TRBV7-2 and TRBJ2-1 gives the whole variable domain GAGVSQSPSNKVTEKGKDVELRCDPISGHTALYWYRQSLGQGLEFLIYFQGNSAPDKSGLPSDRFSAERTGGSVSTLTIQRTQQEDSAVYLCASSLGGNRQEQFFGPGTRLTVL.

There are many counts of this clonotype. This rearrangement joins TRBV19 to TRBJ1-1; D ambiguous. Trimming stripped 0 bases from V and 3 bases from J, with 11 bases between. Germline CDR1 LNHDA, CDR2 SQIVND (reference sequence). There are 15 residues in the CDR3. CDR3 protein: CASSIELFMDTEAFF. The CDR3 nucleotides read TGTGCCAGTAGTATAGAACTTTTTATGGACACTGAAGCTTTCTTT. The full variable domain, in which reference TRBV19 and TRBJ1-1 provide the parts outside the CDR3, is DGGITQSPKYLFRKEGQNVTLSCEQNLNHDAMYWYRQDPGQGLRLIYYSQIVNDFQKGDIAEGYSVSREKKESFPLTVTSAQKNPTAFYLCASSIELFMDTEAFFGQGTRLTVV.

The CDR3: CASSQDMAGYTF. Written as DNA, the CDR3 is TGCGCCAGCAGCCAAGATATGGCTGGCTACACCTTC. This chain connects TRBV4-3 to TRBJ1-2; the D is unclear. This CDR3 region has 12 residues. V lost 0 bases and J lost 7, with 6 bases in between. Germline values: CDR1 LGHNA, CDR2 YSLEER.

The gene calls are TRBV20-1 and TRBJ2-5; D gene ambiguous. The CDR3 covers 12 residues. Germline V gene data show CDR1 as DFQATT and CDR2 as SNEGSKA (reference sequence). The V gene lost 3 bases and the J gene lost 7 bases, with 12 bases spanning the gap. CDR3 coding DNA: TGCAGTGCTAGGGAACACCTCGGGACCCAGTACTTC. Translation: CSAREHLGTQYF.

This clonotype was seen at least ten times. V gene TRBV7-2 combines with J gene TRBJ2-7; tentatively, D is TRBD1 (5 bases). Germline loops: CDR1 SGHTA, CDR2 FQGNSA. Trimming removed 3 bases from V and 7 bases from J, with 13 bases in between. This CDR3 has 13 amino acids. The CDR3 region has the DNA TGTGCCAGCAGCTTTGGGCAGGGTTTTGAGCAGTACTTC. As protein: CASSFGQGFEQYF.

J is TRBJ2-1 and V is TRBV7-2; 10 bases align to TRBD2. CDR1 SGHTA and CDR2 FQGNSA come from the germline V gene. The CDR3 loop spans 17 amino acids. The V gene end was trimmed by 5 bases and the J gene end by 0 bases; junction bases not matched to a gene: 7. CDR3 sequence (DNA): TGTGCCAGCAGCCAACTAGCGGGACAGAGCTCCTACAATGAGCAGTTCTTC. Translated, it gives CASSQLAGQSSYNEQFF.

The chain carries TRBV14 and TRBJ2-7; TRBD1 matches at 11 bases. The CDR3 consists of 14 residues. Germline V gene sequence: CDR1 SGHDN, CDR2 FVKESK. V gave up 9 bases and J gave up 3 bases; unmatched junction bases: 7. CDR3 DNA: TGTGCCAGTAGGGACAGGGGGAGTTTCTACGAGCAGTACTTC. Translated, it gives CASRDRGSFYEQYF. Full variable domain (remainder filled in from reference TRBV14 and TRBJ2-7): EAGVTQFPSHSVIEKGQTVTLRCDPISGHDNLYWYRRVMGKEIKFLLHFVKESKQDESGMPNNRFLAERTGGTYSTLKVQPAELEDSGVYFCASRDRGSFYEQYFGPGTRLTVT.

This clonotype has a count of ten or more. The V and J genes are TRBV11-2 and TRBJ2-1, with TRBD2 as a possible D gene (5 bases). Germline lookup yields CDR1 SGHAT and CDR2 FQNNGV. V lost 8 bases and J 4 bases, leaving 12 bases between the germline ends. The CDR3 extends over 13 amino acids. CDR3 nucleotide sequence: TGTGCCAGCTGGACTTCAAAGTACAATGAGCAGTTCTTC. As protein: CASWTSKYNEQFF. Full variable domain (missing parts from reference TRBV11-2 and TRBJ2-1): EAGVAQSPRYKIIEKRQSVAFWCNPISGHATLYWYQQILGQGPKLLIQFQNNGVVDDSQLPKDRFSAERLKGVDSTLKIQPAKLEDSAVYLCASWTSKYNEQFFGPGTRLTVL.

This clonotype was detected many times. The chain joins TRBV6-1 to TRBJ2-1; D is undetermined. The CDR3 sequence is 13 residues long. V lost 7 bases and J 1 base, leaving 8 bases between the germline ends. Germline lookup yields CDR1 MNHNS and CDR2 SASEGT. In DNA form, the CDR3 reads TGTGCCAGCATGGACGGATCCTACAATGAGCAGTTCTTC. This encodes CASMDGSYNEQFF.

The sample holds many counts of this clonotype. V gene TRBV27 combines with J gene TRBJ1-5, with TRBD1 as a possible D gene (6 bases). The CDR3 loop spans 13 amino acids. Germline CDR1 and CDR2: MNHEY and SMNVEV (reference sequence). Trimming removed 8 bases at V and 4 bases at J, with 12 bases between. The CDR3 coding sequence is TGTGCCAGCGGGACATACCAAAATCAGCCCCAGCATTTT. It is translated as CASGTYQNQPQHF.

CDR3 in amino acids: CASRQGSNEQFF. As DNA, the CDR3 is TGTGCCAGCAGGCAGGGGTCCAATGAGCAGTTCTTC. This rearrangement joins TRBV12-3 or TRBV12-4 to TRBJ2-1; TRBD1 might be the D (6 bases). CDR3 size: 12 residues. V gave up 6 bases and J gave up 6 bases, with 9 bases separating them.

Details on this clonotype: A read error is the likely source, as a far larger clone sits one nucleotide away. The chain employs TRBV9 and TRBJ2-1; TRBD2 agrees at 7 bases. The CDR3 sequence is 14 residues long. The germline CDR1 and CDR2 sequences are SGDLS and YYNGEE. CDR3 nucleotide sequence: TGTGCCAGCAGCGCGGGGAGGGCCAAAAACATTCACTACTTC. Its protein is CASSAGRAKNIHYF.

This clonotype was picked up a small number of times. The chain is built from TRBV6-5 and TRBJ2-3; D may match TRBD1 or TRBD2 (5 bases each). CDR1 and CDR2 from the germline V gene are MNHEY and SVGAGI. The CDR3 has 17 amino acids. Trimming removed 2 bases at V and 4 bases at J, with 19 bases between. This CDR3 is CASSYPGSWGRPDTQYF. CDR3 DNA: TGTGCCAGCAGTTACCCGGGTTCTTGGGGGAGACCAGATACGCAGTATTTT.